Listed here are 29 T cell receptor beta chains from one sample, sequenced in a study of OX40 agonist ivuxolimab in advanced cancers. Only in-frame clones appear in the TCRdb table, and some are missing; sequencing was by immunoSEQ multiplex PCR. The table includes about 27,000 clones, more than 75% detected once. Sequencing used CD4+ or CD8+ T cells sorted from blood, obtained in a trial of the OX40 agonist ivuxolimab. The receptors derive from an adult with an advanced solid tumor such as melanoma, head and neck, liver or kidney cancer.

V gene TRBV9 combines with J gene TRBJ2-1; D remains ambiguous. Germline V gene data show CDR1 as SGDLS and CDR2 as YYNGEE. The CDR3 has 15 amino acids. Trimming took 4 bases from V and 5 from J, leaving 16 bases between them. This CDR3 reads CASSSQSRANNEQFF. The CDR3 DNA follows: TGTGCCAGCAGCTCGCAATCAAGGGCAAACAATGAGCAGTTCTTC.

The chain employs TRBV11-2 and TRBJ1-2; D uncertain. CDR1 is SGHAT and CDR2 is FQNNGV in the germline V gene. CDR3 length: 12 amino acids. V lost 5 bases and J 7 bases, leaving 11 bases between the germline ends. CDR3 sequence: CASSGRRAGYTF. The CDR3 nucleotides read TGTGCCAGCAGCGGCAGGCGGGCTGGCTACACCTTC.

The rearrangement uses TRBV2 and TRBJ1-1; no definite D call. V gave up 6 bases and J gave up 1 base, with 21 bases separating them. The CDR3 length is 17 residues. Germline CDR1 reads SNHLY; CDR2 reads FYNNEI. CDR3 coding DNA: TGTGCCAGCAGGACTCCACCGGCGTCAGGCCCGAACACTGAAGCTTTCTTT. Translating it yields CASRTPPASGPNTEAFF. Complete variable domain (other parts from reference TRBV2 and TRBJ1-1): EPEVTQTPSHQVTQMGQEVILRCVPISNHLYFYWYRQILGQKVEFLVSFYNNEISEKSEIFDDQFSVERPDGSNFTLKIRSTKLEDSAMYFCASRTPPASGPNTEAFFGQGTRLTVV.

CDR3 in DNA: TGTGCCAGCAGTTTAGTTGGGCAGGGTGGCAATCAGCCCCAGCATTTT. Encoded protein: CASSLVGQGGNQPQHF. V and J are TRBV28 and TRBJ1-5, with D tentatively TRBD1 (5 bases). There are 16 residues in the CDR3. Germline V gene lookup returns CDR1 MDHEN and CDR2 SYDVKM. Trimming removed 2 bases at V and 2 bases at J, with 13 bases between.

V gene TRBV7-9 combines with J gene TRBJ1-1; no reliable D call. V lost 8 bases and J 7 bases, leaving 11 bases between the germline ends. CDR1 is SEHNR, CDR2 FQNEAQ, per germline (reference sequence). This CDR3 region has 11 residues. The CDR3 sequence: CASSGAVEAFF. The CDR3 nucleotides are TGTGCCAGCTCGGGAGCAGTTGAAGCTTTCTTT.

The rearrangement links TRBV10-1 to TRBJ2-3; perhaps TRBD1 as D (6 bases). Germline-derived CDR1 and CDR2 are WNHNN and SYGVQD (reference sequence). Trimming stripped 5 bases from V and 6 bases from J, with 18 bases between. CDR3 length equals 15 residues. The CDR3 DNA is TGCGCCAGCAGTACGAGGGGGATGAAAGTGGATACGCAGTATTTT. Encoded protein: CASSTRGMKVDTQYF.

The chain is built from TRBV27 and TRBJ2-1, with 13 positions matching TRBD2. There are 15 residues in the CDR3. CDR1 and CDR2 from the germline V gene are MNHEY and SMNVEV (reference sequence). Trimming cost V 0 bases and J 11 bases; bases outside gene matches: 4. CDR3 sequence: CASSLSTSGRSKQFF. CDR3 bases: TGTGCCAGCAGTTTATCGACTAGCGGGAGGTCAAAGCAGTTCTTC.

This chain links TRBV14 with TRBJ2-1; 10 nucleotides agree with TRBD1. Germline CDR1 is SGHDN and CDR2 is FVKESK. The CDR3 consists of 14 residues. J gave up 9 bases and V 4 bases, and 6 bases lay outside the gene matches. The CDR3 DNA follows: TGTGCCAGCAGCCCCGACAGGGGGCGGAGTGAGCAGTTCTTC. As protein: CASSPDRGRSEQFF.

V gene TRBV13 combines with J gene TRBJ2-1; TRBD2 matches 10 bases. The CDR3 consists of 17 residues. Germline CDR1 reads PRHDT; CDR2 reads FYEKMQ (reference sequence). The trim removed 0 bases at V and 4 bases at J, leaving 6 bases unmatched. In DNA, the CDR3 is TGTGCCAGCAGCTTAGGTAGCGGGAGGTCCGGATACAATGAGCAGTTCTTC. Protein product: CASSLGSGRSGYNEQFF.

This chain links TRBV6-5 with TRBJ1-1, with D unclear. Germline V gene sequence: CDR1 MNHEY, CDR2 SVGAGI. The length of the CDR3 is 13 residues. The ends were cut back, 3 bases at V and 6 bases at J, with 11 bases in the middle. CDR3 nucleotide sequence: TGTGCCAGCAGTTATAATCGGGCAGCTGAAGCTTTCTTT. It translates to CASSYNRAAEAFF.

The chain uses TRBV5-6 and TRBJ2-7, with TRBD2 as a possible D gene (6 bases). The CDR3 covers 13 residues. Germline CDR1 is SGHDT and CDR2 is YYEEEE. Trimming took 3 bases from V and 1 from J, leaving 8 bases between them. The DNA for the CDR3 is TGTGCCAGCAGCTCGGAGGGGTCCTACGAGCAGTACTTC. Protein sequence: CASSSEGSYEQYF.

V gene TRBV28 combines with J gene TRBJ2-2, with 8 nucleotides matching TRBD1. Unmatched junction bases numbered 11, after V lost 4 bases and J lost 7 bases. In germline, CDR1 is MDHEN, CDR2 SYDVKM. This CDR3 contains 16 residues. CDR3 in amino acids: CASSSGTGHLNGELFF. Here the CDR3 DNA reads TGTGCCAGCAGTTCCGGGACAGGCCACTTAAACGGGGAGCTGTTTTTT.

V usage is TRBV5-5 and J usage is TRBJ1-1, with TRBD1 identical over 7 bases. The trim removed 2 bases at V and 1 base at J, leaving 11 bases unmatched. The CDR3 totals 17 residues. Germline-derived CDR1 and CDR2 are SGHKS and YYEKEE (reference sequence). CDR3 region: CASSFYGVGTANTEAFF. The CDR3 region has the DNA TGTGCCAGCAGCTTCTATGGGGTCGGGACAGCGAACACTGAAGCTTTCTTT.

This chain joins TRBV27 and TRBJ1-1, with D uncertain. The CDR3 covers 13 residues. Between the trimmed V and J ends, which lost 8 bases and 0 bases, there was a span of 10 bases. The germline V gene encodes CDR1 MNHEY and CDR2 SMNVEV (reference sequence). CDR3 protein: CASRQFMNTEAFF. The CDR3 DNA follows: TGTGCCAGCCGACAATTTATGAACACTGAAGCTTTCTTT.

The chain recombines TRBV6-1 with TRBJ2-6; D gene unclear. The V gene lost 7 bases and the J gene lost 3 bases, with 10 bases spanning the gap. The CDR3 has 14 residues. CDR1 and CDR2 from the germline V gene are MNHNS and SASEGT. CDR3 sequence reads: CASTPLLGANVLTF. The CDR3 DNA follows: TGTGCCAGCACCCCCCTACTTGGGGCCAACGTCCTGACTTTC.

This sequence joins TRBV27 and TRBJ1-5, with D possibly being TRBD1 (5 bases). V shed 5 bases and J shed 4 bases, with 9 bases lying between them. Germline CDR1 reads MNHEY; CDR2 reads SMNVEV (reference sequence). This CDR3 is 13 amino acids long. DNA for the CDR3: TGTGCCAGCAGTGGGGCAGGGAATCAGCCCCAGCATTTT. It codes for CASSGAGNQPQHF.

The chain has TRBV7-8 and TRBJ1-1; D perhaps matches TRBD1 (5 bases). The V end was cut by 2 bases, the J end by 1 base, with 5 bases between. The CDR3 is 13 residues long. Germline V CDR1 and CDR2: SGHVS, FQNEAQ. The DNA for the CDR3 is TGTGCCAGCAGCTTAACAGGGAACACTGAAGCTTTCTTT. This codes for CASSLTGNTEAFF.

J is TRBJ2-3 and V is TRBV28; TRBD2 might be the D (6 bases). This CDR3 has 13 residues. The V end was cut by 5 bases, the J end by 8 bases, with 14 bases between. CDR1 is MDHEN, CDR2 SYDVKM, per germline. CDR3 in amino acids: CASSGGFPTTQYF. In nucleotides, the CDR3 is TGTGCCAGCAGTGGGGGGTTCCCAACTACGCAGTATTTT.

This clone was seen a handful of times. The DNA of the CDR3 is TGCGCCAGCAGTGAGTCTTTGGACGGATACACTGAAGCTTTCTTT. Translating gives CASSESLDGYTEAFF. The rearrangement links TRBV10-1 to TRBJ1-1; D is uncertain. Trimming pared 0 bases from V and 3 bases from J, leaving 11 bases between. The germline gives CDR1 WNHNN, CDR2 SYGVQD (reference sequence). The CDR3 contains 15 residues.

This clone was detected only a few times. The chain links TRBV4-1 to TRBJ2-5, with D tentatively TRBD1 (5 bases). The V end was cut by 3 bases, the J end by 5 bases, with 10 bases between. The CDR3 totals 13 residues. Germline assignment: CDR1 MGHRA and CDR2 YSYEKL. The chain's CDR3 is CASSHIQEETQYF. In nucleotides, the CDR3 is TGCGCCAGCAGCCATATACAGGAGGAGACCCAGTACTTC.

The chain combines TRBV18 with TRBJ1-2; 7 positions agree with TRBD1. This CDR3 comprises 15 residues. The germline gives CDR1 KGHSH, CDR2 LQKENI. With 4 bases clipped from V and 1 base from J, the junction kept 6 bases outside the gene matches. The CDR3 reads CASSLLDRNNYGYTF. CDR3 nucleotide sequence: TGTGCCAGCTCACTCCTGGACAGGAATAACTATGGCTACACCTTC.

CDR3 sequence reads: CASSLRTGDGNQPQHF. The CDR3 coding sequence is TGTGCCAGCAGTTTAAGGACAGGGGATGGCAATCAGCCCCAGCATTTT. The chain couples TRBV27 to TRBJ1-5, with 9 bases lining up with TRBD1. V shed 2 bases and J 2 bases; nucleotides not matched to a gene: 4. Germline V gene lookup returns CDR1 MNHEY and CDR2 SMNVEV (reference sequence). This CDR3 contains 16 residues.

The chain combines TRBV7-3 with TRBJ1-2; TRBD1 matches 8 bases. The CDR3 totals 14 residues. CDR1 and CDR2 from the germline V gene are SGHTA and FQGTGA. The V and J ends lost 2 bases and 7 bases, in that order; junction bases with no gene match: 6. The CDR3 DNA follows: TGTGCCAGCAGCTTAGCAGGGGGCGCGGGTGGCTACACCTTC. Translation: CASSLAGGAGGYTF.

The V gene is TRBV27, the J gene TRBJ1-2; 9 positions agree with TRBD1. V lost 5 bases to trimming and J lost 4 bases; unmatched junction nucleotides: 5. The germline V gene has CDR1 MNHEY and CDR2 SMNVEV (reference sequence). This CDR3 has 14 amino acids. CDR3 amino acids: CASSETGGAYGYTF. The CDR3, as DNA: TGTGCCAGCAGTGAGACAGGGGGGGCCTATGGCTACACCTTC.

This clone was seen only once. The CDR3 DNA reads as TGTGCCAGCAGCTGGGGGGGAGGGGGCACTGAAGCTTTCTTT. This translates into CASSWGGGGTEAFF. V is TRBV5-4 and J is TRBJ1-1; the D gene is possibly TRBD1 (6 bases). Germline V gene lookup returns CDR1 SGHNT and CDR2 YYREEE (reference sequence). Deletions cut 3 bases from V and 4 bases from J, with 13 bases between. The CDR3 has 14 residues. Variable domain in full (rest from reference TRBV5-4 and TRBJ1-1): ETGVTQSPTHLIKTRGQQVTLRCSSQSGHNTVSWYQQALGQGPQFIFQYYREEENGRGNFPPRFSGLQFPNYSSELNVNALELDDSALYLCASSWGGGGTEAFFGQGTRLTVV.

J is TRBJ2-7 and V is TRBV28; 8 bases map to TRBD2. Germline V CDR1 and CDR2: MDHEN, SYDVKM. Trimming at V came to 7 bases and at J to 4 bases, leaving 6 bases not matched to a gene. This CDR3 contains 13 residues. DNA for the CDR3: TGTGCCAGCAACCGGGGGGGGAGGTACGAGCAGTACTTC. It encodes CASNRGGRYEQYF.

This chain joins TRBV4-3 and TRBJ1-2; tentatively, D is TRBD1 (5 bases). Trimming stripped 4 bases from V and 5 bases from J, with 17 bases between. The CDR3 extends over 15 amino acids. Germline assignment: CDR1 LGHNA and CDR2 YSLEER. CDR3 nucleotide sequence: TGCGCCAGCAGCCCACGAGGGACGGGAAATTATGGCTACACCTTC. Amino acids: CASSPRGTGNYGYTF.

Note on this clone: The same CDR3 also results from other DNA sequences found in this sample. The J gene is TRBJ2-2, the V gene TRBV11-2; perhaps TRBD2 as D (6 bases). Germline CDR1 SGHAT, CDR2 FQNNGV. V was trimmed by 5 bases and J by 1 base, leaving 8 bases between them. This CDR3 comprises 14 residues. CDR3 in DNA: TGTGCCAGCAGCAGGCGGGGGAACACCGGGGAGCTGTTTTTT. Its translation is CASSRRGNTGELFF.

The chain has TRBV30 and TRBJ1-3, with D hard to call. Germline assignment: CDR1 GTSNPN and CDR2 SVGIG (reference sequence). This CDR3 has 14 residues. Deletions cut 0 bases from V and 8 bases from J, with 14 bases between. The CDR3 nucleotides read TGTGCCTGGAGTGTACTAACCGGGGTGGACACCATATATTTT. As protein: CAWSVLTGVDTIYF.